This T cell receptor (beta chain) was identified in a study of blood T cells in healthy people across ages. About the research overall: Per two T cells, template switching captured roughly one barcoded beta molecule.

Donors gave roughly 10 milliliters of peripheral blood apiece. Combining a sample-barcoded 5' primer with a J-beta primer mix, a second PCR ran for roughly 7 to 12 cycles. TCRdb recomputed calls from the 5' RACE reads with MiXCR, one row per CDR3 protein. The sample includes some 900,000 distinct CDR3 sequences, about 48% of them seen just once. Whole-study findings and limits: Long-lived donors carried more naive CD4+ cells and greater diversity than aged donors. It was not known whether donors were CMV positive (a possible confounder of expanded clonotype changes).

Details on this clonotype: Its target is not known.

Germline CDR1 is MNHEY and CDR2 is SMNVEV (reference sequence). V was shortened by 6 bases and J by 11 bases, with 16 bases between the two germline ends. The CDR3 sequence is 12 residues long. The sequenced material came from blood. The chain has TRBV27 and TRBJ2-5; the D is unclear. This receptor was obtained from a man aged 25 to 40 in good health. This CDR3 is CASSSGPSRQYF. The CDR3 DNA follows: TGTGCCAGCAGCTCCGGGCCGTCCAGGCAGTACTTC.